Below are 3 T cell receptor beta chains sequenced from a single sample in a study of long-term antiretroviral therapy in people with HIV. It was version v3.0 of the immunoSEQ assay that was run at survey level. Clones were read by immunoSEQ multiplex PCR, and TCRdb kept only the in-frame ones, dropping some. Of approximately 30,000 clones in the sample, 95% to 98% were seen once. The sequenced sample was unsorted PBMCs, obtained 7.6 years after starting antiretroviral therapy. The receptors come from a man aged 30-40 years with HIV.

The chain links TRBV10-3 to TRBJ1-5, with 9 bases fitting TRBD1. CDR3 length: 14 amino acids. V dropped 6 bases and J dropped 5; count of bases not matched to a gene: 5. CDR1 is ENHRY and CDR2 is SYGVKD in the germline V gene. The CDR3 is CAISPTGGDQPQHF. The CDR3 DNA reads TGTGCCATCAGCCCGACAGGGGGGGATCAGCCCCAGCATTTT.

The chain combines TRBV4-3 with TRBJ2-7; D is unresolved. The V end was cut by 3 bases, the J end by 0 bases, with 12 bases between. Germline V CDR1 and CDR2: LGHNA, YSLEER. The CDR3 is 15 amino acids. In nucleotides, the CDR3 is TGCGCCAGCAGCCATTATCGGGCCTCCTCCTACGAGCAGTACTTC. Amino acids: CASSHYRASSYEQYF.

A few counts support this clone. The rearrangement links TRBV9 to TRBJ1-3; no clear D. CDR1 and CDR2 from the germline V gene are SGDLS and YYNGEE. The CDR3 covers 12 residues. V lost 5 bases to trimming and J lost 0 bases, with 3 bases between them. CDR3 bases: TGTGCCAGCAGTCTCTCTGGAAACACCATATATTTT. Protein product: CASSLSGNTIYF.